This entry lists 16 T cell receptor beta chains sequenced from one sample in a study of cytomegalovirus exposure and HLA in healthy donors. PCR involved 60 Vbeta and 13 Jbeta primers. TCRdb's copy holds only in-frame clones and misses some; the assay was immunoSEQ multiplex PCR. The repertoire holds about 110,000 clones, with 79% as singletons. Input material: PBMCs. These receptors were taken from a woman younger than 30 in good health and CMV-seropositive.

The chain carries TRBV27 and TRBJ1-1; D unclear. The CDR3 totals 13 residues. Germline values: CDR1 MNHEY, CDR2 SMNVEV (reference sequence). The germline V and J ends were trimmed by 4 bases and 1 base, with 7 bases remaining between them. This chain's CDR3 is CASSYNGNTEAFF. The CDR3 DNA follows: TGTGCCAGCAGTTATAACGGGAACACTGAAGCTTTCTTT.

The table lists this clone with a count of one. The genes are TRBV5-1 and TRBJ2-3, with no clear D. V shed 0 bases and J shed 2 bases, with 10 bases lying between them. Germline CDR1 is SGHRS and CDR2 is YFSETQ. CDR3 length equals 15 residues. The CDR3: CASSLAAEYTDTQYF. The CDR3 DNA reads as TGCGCCAGCAGCTTGGCTGCGGAGTACACAGATACGCAGTATTTT.

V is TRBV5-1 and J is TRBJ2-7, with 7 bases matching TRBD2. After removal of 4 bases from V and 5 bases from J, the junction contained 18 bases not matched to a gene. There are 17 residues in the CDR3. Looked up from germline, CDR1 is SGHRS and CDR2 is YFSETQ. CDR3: CASSAVVQRETFHEQYF. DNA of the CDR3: TGCGCCAGCAGCGCGGTAGTTCAGCGGGAAACATTCCACGAGCAGTACTTC.

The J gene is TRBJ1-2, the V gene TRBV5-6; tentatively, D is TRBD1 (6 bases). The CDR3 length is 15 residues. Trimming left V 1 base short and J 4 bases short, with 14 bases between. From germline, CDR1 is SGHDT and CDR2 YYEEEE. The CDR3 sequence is CASSLWATGIYGYTF. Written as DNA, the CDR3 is TGTGCCAGCAGCTTGTGGGCCACAGGGATCTATGGCTACACCTTC.

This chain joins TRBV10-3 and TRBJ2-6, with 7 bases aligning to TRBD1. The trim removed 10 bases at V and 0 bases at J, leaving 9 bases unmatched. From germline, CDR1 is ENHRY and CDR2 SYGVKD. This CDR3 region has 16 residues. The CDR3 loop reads CATLGQYSSGANVLTF. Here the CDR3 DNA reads TGTGCCACCCTGGGACAGTATAGCTCTGGGGCCAACGTCCTGACTTTC.

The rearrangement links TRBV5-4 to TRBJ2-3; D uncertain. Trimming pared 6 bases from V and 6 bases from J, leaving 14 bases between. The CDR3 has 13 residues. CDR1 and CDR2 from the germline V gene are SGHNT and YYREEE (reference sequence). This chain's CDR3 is CASTSDRWDTQYF. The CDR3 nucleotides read TGTGCCAGCACCAGCGACCGTTGGGATACGCAGTATTTT.

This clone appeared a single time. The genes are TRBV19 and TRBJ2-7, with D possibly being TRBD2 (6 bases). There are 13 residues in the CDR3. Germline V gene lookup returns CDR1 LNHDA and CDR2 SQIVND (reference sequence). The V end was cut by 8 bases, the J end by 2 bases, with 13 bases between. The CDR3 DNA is TGTGCCAGTTCGGAGGGCAGAGCCTACGAGCAGTACTTC. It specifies CASSEGRAYEQYF.

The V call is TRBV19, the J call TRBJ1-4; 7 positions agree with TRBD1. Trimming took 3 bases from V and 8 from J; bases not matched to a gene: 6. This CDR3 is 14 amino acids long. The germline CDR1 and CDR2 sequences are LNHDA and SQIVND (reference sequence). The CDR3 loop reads CASSIRQGKEKLFF. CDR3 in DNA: TGTGCCAGTAGTATCCGACAGGGAAAGGAAAAACTGTTTTTT. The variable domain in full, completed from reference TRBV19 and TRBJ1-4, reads DGGITQSPKYLFRKEGQNVTLSCEQNLNHDAMYWYRQDPGQGLRLIYYSQIVNDFQKGDIAEGYSVSREKKESFPLTVTSAQKNPTAFYLCASSIRQGKEKLFFGSGTQLSVL.

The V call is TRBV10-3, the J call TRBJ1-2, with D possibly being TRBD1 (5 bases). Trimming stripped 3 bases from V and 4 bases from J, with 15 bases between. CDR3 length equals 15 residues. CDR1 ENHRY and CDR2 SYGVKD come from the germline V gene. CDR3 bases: TGTGCCATCAGTGACGCAAAGGACACAACCTATGGCTACACCTTC. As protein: CAISDAKDTTYGYTF.

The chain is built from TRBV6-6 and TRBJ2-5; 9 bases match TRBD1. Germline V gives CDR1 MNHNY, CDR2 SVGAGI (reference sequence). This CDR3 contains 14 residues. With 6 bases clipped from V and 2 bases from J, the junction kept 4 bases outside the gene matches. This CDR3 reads CASRGGTGQETQYF. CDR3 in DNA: TGTGCCAGCAGGGGGGGGACAGGGCAAGAGACCCAGTACTTC.

The CDR3, as DNA: TGTGCCAGCAGTGAACAGGCAGGCTATGGCTACACCTTC. Translation gives CASSEQAGYGYTF. The chain recombines TRBV25-1 with TRBJ1-2; no definite D call. This CDR3 contains 13 residues. Looked up from germline, CDR1 is MGHDK and CDR2 is SYGVNS. Trimming stripped 2 bases from V and 4 bases from J, with 8 bases between.

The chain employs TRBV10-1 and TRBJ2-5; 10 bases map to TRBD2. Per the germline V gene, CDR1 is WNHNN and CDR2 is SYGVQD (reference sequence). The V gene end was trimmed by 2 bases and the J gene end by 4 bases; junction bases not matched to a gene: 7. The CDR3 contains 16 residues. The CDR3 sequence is CASSEARLAGGETQYF. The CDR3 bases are TGCGCCAGCAGTGAGGCCCGCTTAGCGGGAGGAGAGACCCAGTACTTC.

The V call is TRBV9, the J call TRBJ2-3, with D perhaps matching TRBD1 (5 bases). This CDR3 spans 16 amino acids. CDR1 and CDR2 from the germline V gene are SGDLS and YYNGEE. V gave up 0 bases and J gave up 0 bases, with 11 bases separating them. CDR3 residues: CASSVVGVGSTDTQYF. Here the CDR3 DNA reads TGTGCCAGCAGCGTAGTAGGGGTCGGGAGCACAGATACGCAGTATTTT.

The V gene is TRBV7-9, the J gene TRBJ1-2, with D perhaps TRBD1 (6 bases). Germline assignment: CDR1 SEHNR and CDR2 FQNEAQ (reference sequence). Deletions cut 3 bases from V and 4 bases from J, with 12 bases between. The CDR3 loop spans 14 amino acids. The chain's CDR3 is CASSFAAGVYGYTF. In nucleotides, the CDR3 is TGTGCCAGCAGCTTTGCGGCAGGGGTCTATGGCTACACCTTC.

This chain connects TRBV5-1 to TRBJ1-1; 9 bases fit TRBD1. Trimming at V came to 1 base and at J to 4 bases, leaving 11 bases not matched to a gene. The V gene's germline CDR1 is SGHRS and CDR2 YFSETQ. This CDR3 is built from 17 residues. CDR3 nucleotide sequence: TGCGCCAGCAGCTTGAAGGGACAGGGAGACGGTGTCACTGAAGCTTTCTTT. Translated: CASSLKGQGDGVTEAFF.

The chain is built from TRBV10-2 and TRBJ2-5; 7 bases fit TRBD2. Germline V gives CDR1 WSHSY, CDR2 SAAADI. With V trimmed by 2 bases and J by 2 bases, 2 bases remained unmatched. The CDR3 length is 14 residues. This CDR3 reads CASSEGGDQETQYF. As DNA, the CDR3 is TGCGCCAGCAGTGAGGGGGGGGATCAAGAGACCCAGTACTTC.